These 5 T cell receptor beta chains originate from one sample sequenced in a study of T cell changes during pregnancy in multiple sclerosis. Libraries were prepared by immunoSEQ multiplex PCR; TCRdb keeps only in-frame clonotypes and omits some of them. The data hold around 50,000 clones, with about nine tenths observed a single time. This specimen was CD4+ T cells from peripheral blood mononuclear cells, taken after pregnancy. The receptors come from a female donor in good health, enrolled as a control in a pregnancy study.

The rearrangement joins TRBV25-1 to TRBJ1-2, with TRBD1 as a possible D gene (6 bases). Germline CDR1 MGHDK, CDR2 SYGVNS. This CDR3 is 14 amino acids long. Deletions cut 4 bases from V and 8 bases from J, with 17 bases between. As DNA, the CDR3 is TGTGCCAGCAGTGGAACAGGACAGACTTGGGGCTACACCTTC. This translates into CASSGTGQTWGYTF.

The CDR3 loop is CASSPGVFGSPLHF. The CDR3, as DNA: TGTGCCAGCAGCCCAGGGGTTTTCGGTTCACCCCTCCACTTT. This chain links TRBV7-3 with TRBJ1-6; possibly TRBD1 for D (6 bases). The germline V gene encodes CDR1 SGHTA and CDR2 FQGTGA. There are 14 residues in the CDR3. V lost 5 bases and J lost 9, with 14 bases in between. The variable domain in full, with the rest retrieved from reference TRBV7-3 and TRBJ1-6, is GAGVSQTPSNKVTEKGKYVELRCDPISGHTALYWYRQSLGQGPEFLIYFQGTGAADDSGLPNDRFFAVRPEGSVSTLKIQRTERGDSAVYLCASSPGVFGSPLHFGNGTRLTVT.

V usage is TRBV5-1 and J usage is TRBJ2-7, with a possible D match to TRBD1 (7 bases). V gave up 4 bases and J gave up 5 bases, with 16 bases separating them. CDR3 length: 14 amino acids. CDR1 SGHRS and CDR2 YFSETQ come from the germline V gene. In DNA form, the CDR3 reads TGCGCCAGCAGCCGGAGGGGACAGCTCCACGAGCAGTACTTC. It encodes CASSRRGQLHEQYF.

This clone was detected only a few times. The chain combines TRBV6-6 with TRBJ1-6, with 7 bases fitting TRBD1. Trimming removed 6 bases from V and 9 bases from J; junction bases left unmatched: 8. The CDR3 covers 14 residues. Looked up from germline, CDR1 is MNHNY and CDR2 is SVGAGI (reference sequence). The CDR3 protein is CASRGDRDGSPLHF. In DNA, the CDR3 is TGTGCCAGCAGGGGAGACAGGGACGGTTCACCCCTCCACTTT.

The chain combines TRBV6-5 with TRBJ1-2; D remains ambiguous. The germline CDR1 and CDR2 sequences are MNHEY and SVGAGI. Between the trimmed V and J ends, which lost 6 bases and 13 bases, there was a span of 18 bases. CDR3 length equals 12 residues. In DNA, the CDR3 is TGTGCCAGCAGCGAGCTACCGCAGGAAGGCACCTTC. Protein sequence: CASSELPQEGTF.